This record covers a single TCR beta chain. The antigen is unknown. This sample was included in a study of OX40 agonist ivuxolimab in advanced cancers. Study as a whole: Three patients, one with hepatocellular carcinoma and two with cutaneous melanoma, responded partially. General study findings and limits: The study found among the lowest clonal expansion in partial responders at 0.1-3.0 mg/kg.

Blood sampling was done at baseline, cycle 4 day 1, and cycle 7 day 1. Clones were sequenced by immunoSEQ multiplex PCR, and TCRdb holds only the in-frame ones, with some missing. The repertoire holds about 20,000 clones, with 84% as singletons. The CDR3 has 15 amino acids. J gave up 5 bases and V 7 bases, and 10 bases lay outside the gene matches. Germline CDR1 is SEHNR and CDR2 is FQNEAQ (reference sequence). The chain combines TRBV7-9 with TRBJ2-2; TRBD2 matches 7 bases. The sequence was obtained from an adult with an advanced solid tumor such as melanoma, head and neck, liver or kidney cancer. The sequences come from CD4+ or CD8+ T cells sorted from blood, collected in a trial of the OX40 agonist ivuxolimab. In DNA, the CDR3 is TGTGCCAGCATATCTAGCGGCCGAGAGACCGGGGAGCTGTTTTTT. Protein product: CASISSGRETGELFF.